This T cell receptor (beta chain) stems from a study of beta chain features in type 1 diabetes. Study-wide context: The patient and healthy donor groups were comparable for age, gender and cell yields. Findings and caveats of the study: In every one of the four CD4+ subsets, TCRB CDR3s were moderately but significantly shorter in Type 1 diabetes patients.

All of the isolated RNA was reverse transcribed, so expressed TCRB transcripts were sequenced. The repertoire was sequenced with immunoSEQ multiplex PCR; TCRdb's copy has only in-frame clones and lacks some. Of hundreds of thousands of clones listed, more than 13% are singletons. Comment on this clone: Antigen unknown.

From germline, CDR1 is SGHDT and CDR2 YYEEEE. Trimming cost V 3 bases and J 2 bases; bases outside gene matches: 3. This CDR3 comprises 15 residues. The J gene is TRBJ2-1, the V gene TRBV5-6; 9 bases agree with TRBD2. This clonotype was obtained from a man aged 25 to 40 with type 1 diabetes. The sample consisted of naive CD4+ T cells from blood. The CDR3 reads CASSWGGRAYNEQFF. The DNA for the CDR3 is TGTGCCAGCAGCTGGGGCGGGAGGGCCTACAATGAGCAGTTCTTC.